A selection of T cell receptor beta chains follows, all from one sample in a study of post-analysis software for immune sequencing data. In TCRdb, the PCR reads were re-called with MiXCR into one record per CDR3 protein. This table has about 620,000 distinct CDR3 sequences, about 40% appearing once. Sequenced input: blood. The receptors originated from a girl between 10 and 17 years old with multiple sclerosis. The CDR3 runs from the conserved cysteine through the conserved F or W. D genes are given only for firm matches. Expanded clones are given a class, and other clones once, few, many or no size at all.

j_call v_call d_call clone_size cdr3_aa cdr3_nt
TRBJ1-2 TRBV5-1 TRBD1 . CASSLGAGTDYGYTF TGCGCCAGCAGCTTGGGGGCCGGGACAGACTATGGCTACACCTTC
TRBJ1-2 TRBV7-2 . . CASSLVPENYGYTF TGTGCCAGCAGCTTAGTGCCGGAGAACTATGGCTACACCTTC
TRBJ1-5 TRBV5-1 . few CASSLGDANQPQHF TGCGCCAGCAGCTTGGGCGATGCCAATCAGCCCCAGCATTTT
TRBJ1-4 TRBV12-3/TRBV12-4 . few CASTLRALGEKLFF TGTGCCAGCACTCTGCGGGCCCTCGGGGAAAAACTGTTTTTT
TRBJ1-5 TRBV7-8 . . CASSSDPLDFSLGSNQPQHF TGTGCCAGCAGCTCAGACCCACTAGACTTTTCCCTGGGTAGCAATCAGCCCCAGCATTTT
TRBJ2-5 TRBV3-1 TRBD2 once CASSGTSLEETQYF TGTGCCAGCAGCGGGACTAGCCTGGAAGAGACCCAGTACTTC
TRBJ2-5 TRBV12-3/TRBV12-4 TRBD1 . CASSFFRTGLGETQYF TGTGCCAGCAGTTTTTTTCGGACAGGGCTTGGAGAGACCCAGTACTTC
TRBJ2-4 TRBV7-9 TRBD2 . CATRVRGGNIQYF TGTGCCACCCGTGTCCGGGGGGGAAACATTCAGTACTTC
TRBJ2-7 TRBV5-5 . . CASSLSRMYEQYF TGTGCCAGCAGCTTGAGCAGGATGTACGAGCAGTACTTC
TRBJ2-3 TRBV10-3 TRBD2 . CAITRRGTSESTDTQYF TGTGCCATCACCCGGCGCGGGACTAGCGAAAGCACAGATACGCAGTATTTT
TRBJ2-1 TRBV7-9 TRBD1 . CASKTGQLYNEQFF TGTGCCAGCAAAACGGGACAGCTATACAATGAGCAGTTCTTC
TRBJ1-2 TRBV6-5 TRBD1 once CASSKGQNYGYTF TGTGCCAGCAGTAAGGGACAGAACTATGGCTACACCTTC
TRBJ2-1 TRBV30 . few CAWERPGNEQFF TGTGCCTGGGAGCGACCCGGCAATGAGCAGTTCTTC
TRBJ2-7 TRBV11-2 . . CASSLLGGTYEQYF TGTGCCAGCAGCTTACTTGGCGGGACCTACGAGCAGTACTTC
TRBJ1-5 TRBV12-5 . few CASADLSNQPQHF TGTGCTAGTGCCGATCTGAGCAATCAGCCCCAGCATTTT
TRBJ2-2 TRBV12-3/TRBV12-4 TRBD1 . CASSSDRVGTGELFF TGTGCCAGCAGCTCAGACAGGGTTGGGACCGGGGAGCTGTTTTTT
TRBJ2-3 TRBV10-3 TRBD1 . CAISEADRRADTQYF TGTGCCATCAGTGAGGCGGACAGGCGCGCGGATACGCAGTATTTT